This T cell receptor beta chain was profiled in a study of T cells in women clearing cervical HPV infection. With 1 base removed from V and 1 base from J, the gap between germline ends came to 17 bases. Germline CDR1 reads MDHEN; CDR2 reads SYDVKM. The CDR3 sequence is 18 residues long. In the case of this clone: The missing CDR3 end, 3 residues past where the read stops, is filled in from the germline J gene.

Using immunoSEQ multiplex PCR, the repertoire was profiled, and TCRdb retains in-frame clones only, with some absent. With 36,000 or so clones in the sample, the ten largest clones hold roughly 1.6%. The sequence was obtained from a woman aged 18 to 75 with a cervical HPV16 infection that either progressed to CIN3+ or cleared (not recorded which). Sequencing used blood buffy coat. V is TRBV28 and J is TRBJ2-1, with D unclear. The chain's CDR3 is CASSLSIGLGTSYNEQFF. The sequenced CDR3 bases are TGTGCCAGCAGTTTATCTATAGGGTTGGGCACGTCCTACAATGAG.